These 25 T cell receptor beta chains were sequenced from one sample in a study of T cell repertoires in cytomegalovirus infection. TCRdb recomputed calls from the reads with MiXCR, one row per CDR3 protein. The sample holds under 500,000 distinct CDR3 sequences, under 55% seen once. These receptors are not linked to any known antigen. The material sequenced was cultured PBMCs, taken from culture after CMV antigen stimulation. Receptor source: a human donor in good health (CMV status not recorded). Some clones in this sample may be carry-over from other donors' samples.

The gene calls are TRBV19 and TRBJ2-3, with D tentatively TRBD1 (6 bases). The CDR3 totals 15 residues. Germline V gene sequence: CDR1 LNHDA, CDR2 SQIVND (reference sequence). Trimming left V 5 bases short and J 0 bases short, with 12 bases between. The CDR3 reads CASSGQGLSTDTQYF. The CDR3 nucleotides read TGTGCCAGTAGTGGGCAGGGGCTCAGCACAGATACGCAGTATTTT.

The genes are TRBV2 and TRBJ1-5, with TRBD1 matching 8 bases. V shed 6 bases and J 5 bases; nucleotides not matched to a gene: 6. This CDR3 contains 14 residues. Per the germline V gene, CDR1 is SNHLY and CDR2 is FYNNEI. CDR3 in amino acids: CASRLQGDHQPQHF. The CDR3 nucleotides read TGTGCCAGCAGACTACAGGGGGATCATCAGCCCCAGCATTTT.

This clonotype has just a few counts. The chain uses TRBV7-2 and TRBJ2-3; D gene unclear. This CDR3 has 19 amino acids. Germline V CDR1 and CDR2: SGHTA, FQGNSA. V dropped 0 bases and J dropped 4 bases, with 23 bases sitting between them. The CDR3 DNA is TGTGCCAGCAGCTTAGCGAGTACCAGTCTCAAGGCCGGCGCAGATACGCAGTATTTT. Translation gives CASSLASTSLKAGADTQYF.

V and J are TRBV7-2 and TRBJ1-2; TRBD1 might be the D (5 bases). This CDR3 has 13 residues. CDR1 and CDR2 from the germline V gene are SGHTA and FQGNSA. V gave up 1 base and J gave up 5 bases, with 8 bases separating them. In DNA, the CDR3 is TGTGCCAGCAGCTTAGGCAGGGTGTATGGCTACACCTTC. It codes for CASSLGRVYGYTF.

This chain uses TRBV12-3 or TRBV12-4 with TRBJ2-5, with D possibly called TRBD1 or TRBD2 (5 bases each). The CDR3 spans 14 residues. V was clipped by 3 bases and J by 7 bases, with 15 bases between them. The CDR3 DNA sequence: TGTGCCAGCAGTTTTGGGGGACCCCGGGGGACCCAGTACTTC. Protein product: CASSFGGPRGTQYF.

This clonotype was detected a few times. The rearrangement joins TRBV19 to TRBJ1-3, with D possibly TRBD1 on 6 matching bases. There are 16 residues in the CDR3. CDR1 is LNHDA and CDR2 is SQIVND in the germline V gene (reference sequence). The germline V and J ends were trimmed by 4 bases and 0 bases, with 13 bases remaining between them. This CDR3 is CASSTDRDNSGNTIYF. The CDR3 DNA sequence: TGTGCCAGTAGTACCGACCGGGACAACTCTGGAAACACCATATATTTT.

This clonotype showed up just a few times. The CDR3 reads CASSFVPQAFSGNTIYF. DNA of the CDR3: TGTGCCAGCAGTTTCGTACCGCAGGCCTTCTCCGGAAACACCATATATTTT. This sequence joins TRBV12-3 or TRBV12-4 and TRBJ1-3, with no clear D. V was clipped by 3 bases and J by 4 bases, with 19 bases between them. The CDR3 runs 17 residues.

This chain connects TRBV7-6 to TRBJ2-7, with 11 bases that match TRBD1. The CDR3 loop spans 15 amino acids. Germline assignment: CDR1 SGHVS and CDR2 FNYEAQ. V trimming: 6 bases; J trimming: 5 bases; junction bases outside the gene matches: 9. CDR3 DNA sequence: TGTGCCAGCAGGTCTCTCGGACAGGGGGCGAACGAGCAGTACTTC. This translates into CASRSLGQGANEQYF.

This clonotype came up a few times. The rearrangement joins TRBV12-3 or TRBV12-4 to TRBJ1-2, with 12 bases matching TRBD1. The CDR3 has 15 residues. Losses at the gene ends were 5 bases for V and 8 bases for J; bases not matched to a gene: 9. DNA for the CDR3: TGTGCCAGCAGTCCGTCCGGGACAGGGGGCGACGGCTACACCTTC. Protein: CASSPSGTGGDGYTF.

This chain joins TRBV6-1 and TRBJ2-3, with a tentative D call TRBD2 (6 bases). The V end lost 0 bases, the J end lost 6 bases, and 16 bases lay between the germline ends. There are 16 residues in the CDR3. Germline V gene lookup returns CDR1 MNHNS and CDR2 SASEGT. The DNA for the CDR3 is TGTGCCAGCAGTGAAGCGTCTGGGGGAGGATGGGATACGCAGTATTTT. Translation gives CASSEASGGGWDTQYF.

The V and J genes are TRBV4-2 and TRBJ2-3; D perhaps matches TRBD1 (6 bases). Germline CDR1 reads LGHNA; CDR2 reads YNFKEQ. This CDR3 contains 15 residues. Trimming removed 5 bases from V and 0 bases from J, with 12 bases in between. CDR3 in DNA: TGTGCCAGCAGCACCGAGGGGGAAAGCACAGATACGCAGTATTTT. Translated, it gives CASSTEGESTDTQYF.

The V call is TRBV4-1, the J call TRBJ2-1; 8 bases map to TRBD1. Germline V gives CDR1 MGHRA, CDR2 YSYEKL. V lost 8 bases to trimming and J lost 9 bases; unmatched junction nucleotides: 12. There are 14 residues in the CDR3. The CDR3 here is CASRNPLRGREQFF. DNA of the CDR3: TGCGCCAGCCGAAACCCCCTCAGGGGGCGTGAGCAGTTCTTC.

This chain links TRBV2 with TRBJ1-5; TRBD1 might be the D (6 bases). The germline CDR1 and CDR2 sequences are SNHLY and FYNNEI. The CDR3 runs 14 residues. V lost 8 bases to trimming and J lost 6 bases, with 17 bases between them. As DNA, the CDR3 is TGTGCCAGCGCAGAAATAGGGGGAGCTCAGCCCCAGCATTTT. It specifies CASAEIGGAQPQHF.

This chain joins TRBV7-6 and TRBJ2-2; D is undetermined. Germline-derived CDR1 and CDR2 are SGHVS and FNYEAQ. This CDR3 has 13 amino acids. Trimming stripped 2 bases from V and 9 bases from J, with 10 bases between. CDR3 sequence (DNA): TGTGCCAGCAGCTTAAGATCAACGCGGGAGCTGTTTTTT. This encodes CASSLRSTRELFF.

CDR3 bases: TGCAGTGCTAGAGATCCTGAGCGGGAGGGAGGATATGAGCAGTTCTTC. Its translation: CSARDPEREGGYEQFF. V gene TRBV20-1 combines with J gene TRBJ2-1, with TRBD2 identical over 10 bases. V lost 0 bases and J lost 8; bases outside the gene matches: 10. The V gene's germline CDR1 is DFQATT and CDR2 SNEGSKA (reference sequence). CDR3 length: 16 residues.

This clonotype appeared a few times. The chain links TRBV7-8 to TRBJ2-3; no clear D. Deletions cut 4 bases from V and 1 base from J, with 12 bases between. The germline CDR1 and CDR2 sequences are SGHVS and FQNEAQ. CDR3 length equals 15 residues. The CDR3 sequence: CASSSSLPGTDTQYF. CDR3 in DNA: TGTGCCAGCAGCTCCTCCCTTCCCGGCACAGATACGCAGTATTTT.

The gene calls are TRBV12-3 or TRBV12-4 and TRBJ2-2; D unresolved. Deletions cut 2 bases from V and 0 bases from J, with 7 bases between. The CDR3 is 15 residues long. CDR3 residues: CASSLQLTNTGELFF. The CDR3 DNA follows: TGTGCCAGCAGTTTACAGCTAACGAACACCGGGGAGCTGTTTTTT.

This clonotype has more than one count but fewer than ten. The rearrangement uses TRBV19 and TRBJ2-1; D is uncertain. The CDR3 contains 16 residues. V lost 5 bases and J lost 1, with 15 bases in between. The V gene's germline CDR1 is LNHDA and CDR2 SQIVND (reference sequence). In nucleotides, the CDR3 is TGTGCCAGTAGTCCCCGCCTTAGACGGTCCTACAATGAGCAGTTCTTC. It specifies CASSPRLRRSYNEQFF.

The chain is built from TRBV4-1 and TRBJ1-1; D gene unclear. This CDR3 comprises 16 residues. Germline V gene data show CDR1 as MGHRA and CDR2 as YSYEKL. Trimming shortened V by 4 bases and J by 0 bases, and 15 bases separated the two germline ends. Here the CDR3 DNA reads TGCGCCAGCAGCCTTTCACCGTACTACATGAACACTGAAGCTTTCTTT. Translation gives CASSLSPYYMNTEAFF.

The chain uses TRBV12-5 and TRBJ1-5, with a weak D call TRBD1 (6 bases). V gave up 9 bases and J gave up 6 bases, with 9 bases separating them. The CDR3 covers 11 residues. CDR1 LGHNT and CDR2 FRNRAP come from the germline V gene. The DNA of the CDR3 is TGTGCTAGGCGGGGGCCTCAGCCCCAGCATTTT. This codes for CARRGPQPQHF. Full variable domain (outside the CDR3, taken from reference TRBV12-5 and TRBJ1-5): DARVTQTPRHKVTEMGQEVTMRCQPILGHNTVFWYRQTMMQGLELLAYFRNRAPLDDSGMPKDRFSAEMPDATLATLKIQPSEPRDSAVYFCARRGPQPQHFGDGTRLSIL.

The rearrangement uses TRBV19 and TRBJ1-5; no clear D gene. Germline CDR1 LNHDA, CDR2 SQIVND (reference sequence). There are 13 residues in the CDR3. V gave up 5 bases and J gave up 9 bases, with 14 bases separating them. The CDR3 DNA reads as TGTGCCAGTAGTCTGGCTGTGGGTGGGCCCCAGCATTTT. This encodes CASSLAVGGPQHF.

This clonotype was observed a few times. This chain connects TRBV12-3 or TRBV12-4 to TRBJ2-7; D is undetermined. The V gene lost 5 bases and the J gene lost 6 bases, with 5 bases spanning the gap. The CDR3 covers 10 residues. The CDR3 bases are TGTGCCAGCAGTGGCCGCGAGCAGTACTTC. This encodes CASSGREQYF.

The V and J genes are TRBV7-6 and TRBJ2-1; D remains ambiguous. The CDR3 is 17 residues long. The ends were cut back, 2 bases at V and 0 bases at J, with 14 bases in the middle. CDR1 and CDR2 from the germline V gene are SGHVS and FNYEAQ. The CDR3 DNA is TGTGCCAGCAGCTTAAGGACGAAAACCAGCTCCTACAATGAGCAGTTCTTC. Protein product: CASSLRTKTSSYNEQFF.

This clonotype was detected only a few times. An end of the junction does not agree with germline; a read error may underlie this. The chain links TRBV4-1 to TRBJ1-6; D unclear. The CDR3 covers 16 residues. Germline V lookup: CDR1 MGHRA, CDR2 YSYEKL. The CDR3 region is CASSQESGRYNSPLHF. Here the CDR3 DNA reads TGTGCCAGCAGCCAAGAGTCGGGCAGGTATAATTCACCCCTCCACTTT.

This clonotype has a single count. One end of the junction is discordant with germline, which a read error may explain. This chain uses TRBV12-3 or TRBV12-4 with TRBJ1-5; D ambiguous. This CDR3 has 15 residues. The chain's CDR3 is CDSSLGLISNQPQHF. The CDR3 DNA follows: TGTGACAGCAGCCTCGGACTGATTAGCAATCAGCCCCAGCATTTT.